This TCR beta chain was sequenced for a study of blood T cell repertoires in COVID-19. Study details: The United States, Italy and Spain provided the acute and convalescent COVID-19 samples. T cells, B-cell-depleted T cells, or PBMCs provided the cDNA or gDNA that served as material.

Authors' processing steps: Scientists estimated how many nucleated cells there were by amplifying reference gene primers. Produced via immunoSEQ multiplex PCR; TCRdb's table is partial and in-frame only. That table is the source of V, J and clone size, and D and trimming were worked out from the DNA. The table lists over 55,000 clones, around 90% of them singletons. Germline CDR1 SGHAT, CDR2 FQNNGV. The CDR3 runs to 15 residues. V shed 3 bases and J 5 bases; nucleotides not matched to a gene: 4. The source is a woman of 80 years or more with acute or convalescent COVID-19. The chain links TRBV11-2 to TRBJ2-2; 9 bases are a match to TRBD1. Sequencing was performed on peripheral blood. CDR3 bases: TGTGCCAGCAGCTTCGGGACAGGGAGTACCGGGGAGCTGTTTTTT. This gives the protein CASSFGTGSTGELFF.